These 27 T cell receptor beta chains share one sample of origin, sequenced in a study of T cell responses to AZD1222 COVID-19 vaccine. Only in-frame clones appear in the TCRdb table, and some are missing; sequencing was by immunoSEQ multiplex PCR. The sample includes 180,000 or so clones, just under 95% of them seen just once. Sequences were derived from peripheral blood, sampled 28 days after the second dose of the MenACWY control vaccine. These receptors came from an adult who received the MenACWY meningococcal vaccine as a control.

This chain connects TRBV3-1 (or the pseudogene TRBV3-2) to TRBJ2-5, with 8 bases lining up with TRBD1. J lost 1 base, V lost 4 bases, and 5 bases had no gene match. CDR1 is LGHDT and CDR2 is YNNKEL in the germline V gene (reference sequence). This CDR3 spans 15 amino acids. The CDR3 sequence: CASSLRGQLQETQYF. The DNA for the CDR3 is TGTGCCAGCAGCCTCAGGGGGCAGCTCCAAGAGACCCAGTACTTC.

The CDR3 loop is CASSPEVGRRGEQFF. The CDR3 DNA reads as TGTGCCAGCAGCCCCGAGGTGGGACGGCGTGGTGAGCAGTTCTTC. The chain links TRBV7-2 to TRBJ2-1; D is perhaps TRBD1 or TRBD2 (5 bases each). Trimming stripped 5 bases from V and 9 bases from J, with 20 bases between. Per the germline V gene, CDR1 is SGHTA and CDR2 is FQGNSA. The CDR3 contains 15 residues.

The genes are TRBV2 and TRBJ1-3; D call uncertain. V dropped 2 bases and J dropped 4 bases, with 9 bases sitting between them. The CDR3 runs to 14 residues. Germline CDR1 and CDR2: SNHLY and FYNNEI. The CDR3 loop reads CASSETGVGNTIYF. CDR3 bases: TGTGCCAGCAGTGAAACCGGGGTCGGAAACACCATATATTTT.

This chain connects TRBV28 to TRBJ2-2; tentatively, D is TRBD2 (6 bases). CDR1 MDHEN and CDR2 SYDVKM come from the germline V gene. The CDR3 extends over 16 amino acids. V was clipped by 4 bases and J by 4 bases, with 16 bases between them. CDR3 DNA: TGTGCCAGCAGTTCCGATCCGGGGGTGGGCACCGGGGAGCTGTTTTTT. It specifies CASSSDPGVGTGELFF.

This sequence joins TRBV27 and TRBJ1-5; 8 bases map to TRBD1. This CDR3 region has 16 residues. V shed 2 bases and J 4 bases; nucleotides not matched to a gene: 7. Germline values: CDR1 MNHEY, CDR2 SMNVEV (reference sequence). The CDR3 region is CASSLRQGNGNQPQHF. The CDR3 DNA sequence: TGTGCCAGCAGTTTACGACAGGGGAACGGAAATCAGCCCCAGCATTTT.

Concerning this clone itself: Other nucleotide sequences from this sample produce the same CDR3. The chain has TRBV5-1 and TRBJ1-5, with no clear D. V was clipped by 0 bases and J by 0 bases, with 4 bases between them. Germline CDR1 is SGHRS and CDR2 is YFSETQ. The CDR3 contains 14 residues. The CDR3 here is CASSLDGSNQPQHF. The CDR3 nucleotides read TGCGCCAGCAGCTTGGACGGTAGCAATCAGCCCCAGCATTTT.

The rearrangement joins TRBV25-1 to TRBJ2-5; D perhaps matches TRBD2 (5 bases). V was shortened by 3 bases and J by 4 bases, with 15 bases between the two germline ends. Germline V CDR1 and CDR2: MGHDK, SYGVNS. The CDR3 is 15 amino acids. The chain's CDR3 is CASSDSLARGETQYF. The CDR3 DNA is TGTGCCAGCAGTGATTCTCTAGCTCGGGGAGAGACCCAGTACTTC. The variable domain in full, completed from reference TRBV25-1 and TRBJ2-5, reads EADIYQTPRYLVIGTGKKITLECSQTMGHDKMYWYQQDPGMELHLIHYSYGVNSTEKGDLSSESTVSRIRTEHFPLTLESARPSHTSQYLCASSDSLARGETQYFGPGTRLLVL.

The gene calls are TRBV19 and TRBJ1-2, with TRBD1 identical over 10 bases. Per the germline V gene, CDR1 is LNHDA and CDR2 is SQIVND (reference sequence). The CDR3 consists of 15 residues. With 6 bases clipped from V and 2 bases from J, the junction kept 6 bases outside the gene matches. This chain's CDR3 is CASRPGTGENYGYTF. The DNA of the CDR3 is TGTGCCAGTAGACCAGGGACAGGGGAAAACTATGGCTACACCTTC.

V usage is TRBV7-2 and J usage is TRBJ2-3, with TRBD2 matching over 13 bases. This CDR3 has 15 residues. With 5 bases clipped from V and 5 bases from J, the junction kept 4 bases outside the gene matches. Germline lookup yields CDR1 SGHTA and CDR2 FQGNSA. This CDR3 is CTSSKLAGGLDTQYF. Written as DNA, the CDR3 is TGTACCAGCAGCAAACTAGCGGGGGGGCTAGATACGCAGTATTTT.

V usage is TRBV19 and J usage is TRBJ1-2; 7 bases agree with TRBD1. With V trimmed by 2 bases and J by 8 bases, 2 bases remained unmatched. CDR3 length: 12 residues. Looked up from germline, CDR1 is LNHDA and CDR2 is SQIVND (reference sequence). Written as DNA, the CDR3 is TGTGCCAGTAGTATAATGGGACAGGGCTACACCTTC. Amino acid sequence: CASSIMGQGYTF.

The J gene is TRBJ2-3, the V gene TRBV19; 9 bases are shared with TRBD2. The length of the CDR3 is 11 residues. V was clipped by 8 bases and J by 12 bases; unmatched bases: 6. CDR1 LNHDA and CDR2 SQIVND come from the germline V gene (reference sequence). Here the CDR3 DNA reads TGTGCCAGTTCGCTAGCGGGGATACAGTATTTT. Amino acid sequence: CASSLAGIQYF.

The rearrangement joins TRBV4-3 to TRBJ1-1, with no clear D. V was clipped by 0 bases and J by 3 bases, with 11 bases between them. The CDR3 sequence is 15 residues long. Germline CDR1 reads LGHNA; CDR2 reads YSLEER. The CDR3 DNA follows: TGCGCCAGCAGCCAAGACCTAAACCCCGACACTGAAGCTTTCTTT. Its translation is CASSQDLNPDTEAFF.

This CDR3 reads CAIKGQPNEQFF. The DNA of the CDR3 is TGTGCCATCAAAGGACAGCCCAATGAGCAGTTCTTC. The rearrangement links TRBV10-3 to TRBJ2-1; D might be TRBD1 (6 bases). Germline-derived CDR1 and CDR2 are ENHRY and SYGVKD. The ends were cut back, 7 bases at V and 6 bases at J, with 10 bases in the middle. This CDR3 comprises 12 residues.

This sequence joins TRBV18 and TRBJ2-7, with unresolved D. V lost 6 bases to trimming and J lost 6 bases, with 12 bases between them. The CDR3 runs 12 residues. The V gene's germline CDR1 is KGHSH and CDR2 LQKENI. CDR3 bases: TGTGCCAGCTCCCCCGGTCCGCCCGAGCAGTACTTC. It yields the protein CASSPGPPEQYF.

The chain carries TRBV30 and TRBJ1-5; TRBD1 agrees at 8 bases. V was pared by 4 bases and J by 2 bases, with 7 bases of the junction left unmatched. This CDR3 spans 15 amino acids. The germline gives CDR1 GTSNPN, CDR2 SVGIG (reference sequence). CDR3 in amino acids: CAWTLGTGGNQPQHF. The CDR3 DNA sequence: TGTGCCTGGACCCTAGGGACAGGCGGCAATCAGCCCCAGCATTTT.

The count of this clone is one. The chain uses TRBV4-2 and TRBJ2-6; 8 bases map to TRBD1. V shed 0 bases, J shed 3 bases, and the junction held 10 bases outside the gene matches. The germline V gene has CDR1 LGHNA and CDR2 YNFKEQ. The CDR3 runs 19 residues. DNA of the CDR3: TGTGCCAGCAGCCAAGATCAGGGCAGGGGGCTCTTTGGGGCCAACGTCCTGACTTTC. This sequence encodes CASSQDQGRGLFGANVLTF.

The chain recombines TRBV12-3 or TRBV12-4 with TRBJ1-2; D unclear. The ends were cut back, 5 bases at V and 5 bases at J, with 12 bases in the middle. This CDR3 is built from 13 residues. The CDR3: CASSLSGSYGYTF. CDR3 in DNA: TGTGCCAGCAGTCTTTCCGGGAGTTATGGCTACACCTTC.

This chain links TRBV5-4 with TRBJ2-7; D is perhaps TRBD1 (5 bases). V gave up 4 bases and J gave up 6 bases, with 17 bases separating them. Germline-derived CDR1 and CDR2 are SGHNT and YYREEE (reference sequence). The CDR3 covers 14 residues. Here the CDR3 DNA reads TGTGCCAGCAGCCAACGACAGACCCAGGGCGAGCAGTACTTC. It yields the protein CASSQRQTQGEQYF.

This chain joins TRBV14 and TRBJ1-6; D remains ambiguous. Per germline, CDR1 SGHDN and CDR2 FVKESK. Between the trimmed V and J ends, which lost 4 bases and 0 bases, there was a span of 10 bases. The CDR3 loop spans 16 amino acids. The chain's CDR3 is CASSPLGSSYNSPLHF. For the CDR3, the DNA is TGTGCCAGCAGCCCTCTTGGAAGCTCCTATAATTCACCCCTCCACTTT.

This clone has only one observation. The chain links TRBV6-5 to TRBJ1-4; D possibly corresponds to TRBD1 (5 bases). V lost 5 bases and J lost 7, with 17 bases in between. Germline lookup yields CDR1 MNHEY and CDR2 SVGAGI. The CDR3 spans 15 residues. For the CDR3, the DNA is TGTGCCAGCAGTACCTACCAGGGTGGTGGTGAAAAACTGTTTTTT. Its protein is CASSTYQGGGEKLFF.

The chain combines TRBV28 with TRBJ2-7; TRBD2 aligns across 11 bases. J lost 12 bases, V lost 6 bases, and 7 bases had no gene match. Looked up from germline, CDR1 is MDHEN and CDR2 is SYDVKM. The CDR3 contains 12 residues. The CDR3 protein is CASSLLAGELYF. DNA of the CDR3: TGTGCCAGCAGCTTACTAGCGGGGGAGTTGTACTTC.

The rearrangement joins TRBV15 to TRBJ1-5; D gene ambiguous. Germline lookup yields CDR1 LNHNV and CDR2 YYDKDF (reference sequence). With 0 bases removed from V and 7 bases from J, the gap between germline ends came to 4 bases. The CDR3 spans 12 residues. This CDR3 is CATSRDGQPQHF. CDR3 sequence (DNA): TGTGCCACCAGCAGAGACGGGCAGCCCCAGCATTTT.

This clone was seen more than once but under ten times. CDR3 residues: CASSAKGNQPQHF. The CDR3 DNA sequence: TGTGCCAGCAGCGCAAAAGGCAATCAGCCCCAGCATTTT. This rearrangement joins TRBV12-3 or TRBV12-4 to TRBJ1-5; D is uncertain. V dropped 6 bases and J dropped 2 bases, with 8 bases sitting between them. The CDR3 has 13 residues.

The chain is built from TRBV7-9 and TRBJ2-3; no clear D gene. CDR3 length: 13 residues. With 5 bases removed from V and 4 bases from J, the gap between germline ends came to 10 bases. In germline, CDR1 is SEHNR, CDR2 FQNEAQ (reference sequence). CDR3 DNA sequence: TGTGCCAGCAGCCAAGGGCGCGCAGATACGCAGTATTTT. Translation gives CASSQGRADTQYF.

The rearrangement uses TRBV2 and TRBJ2-5; 8 nucleotides line up with TRBD2. CDR1 and CDR2 (germline): SNHLY, FYNNEI. This CDR3 comprises 14 residues. V was clipped by 2 bases and J by 3 bases; unmatched bases: 2. CDR3 loop: CASSELLAEETQYF. Here the CDR3 DNA reads TGTGCCAGCAGTGAATTACTAGCGGAAGAGACCCAGTACTTC. The variable domain in full, completed from reference TRBV2 and TRBJ2-5, reads EPEVTQTPSHQVTQMGQEVILRCVPISNHLYFYWYRQILGQKVEFLVSFYNNEISEKSEIFDDQFSVERPDGSNFTLKIRSTKLEDSAMYFCASSELLAEETQYFGPGTRLLVL.

V and J are TRBV30 and TRBJ1-2, with no clear D. CDR1 is GTSNPN, CDR2 SVGIG, per germline (reference sequence). Trimming removed 5 bases at V and 5 bases at J, with 6 bases between. The CDR3 covers 10 residues. The CDR3 spells CAWENYGYTF. CDR3 nucleotide sequence: TGTGCCTGGGAGAATTATGGCTACACCTTC.

CDR3 in amino acids: CAWSVAGFGLSYEQYF. The CDR3 bases are TGTGCCTGGAGTGTAGCAGGTTTTGGGTTATCCTACGAGCAGTACTTC. This sequence joins TRBV30 and TRBJ2-7; D ambiguous. Per germline, CDR1 GTSNPN and CDR2 SVGIG (reference sequence). This CDR3 region has 16 residues. Trimming pared 0 bases from V and 1 base from J, leaving 16 bases between.